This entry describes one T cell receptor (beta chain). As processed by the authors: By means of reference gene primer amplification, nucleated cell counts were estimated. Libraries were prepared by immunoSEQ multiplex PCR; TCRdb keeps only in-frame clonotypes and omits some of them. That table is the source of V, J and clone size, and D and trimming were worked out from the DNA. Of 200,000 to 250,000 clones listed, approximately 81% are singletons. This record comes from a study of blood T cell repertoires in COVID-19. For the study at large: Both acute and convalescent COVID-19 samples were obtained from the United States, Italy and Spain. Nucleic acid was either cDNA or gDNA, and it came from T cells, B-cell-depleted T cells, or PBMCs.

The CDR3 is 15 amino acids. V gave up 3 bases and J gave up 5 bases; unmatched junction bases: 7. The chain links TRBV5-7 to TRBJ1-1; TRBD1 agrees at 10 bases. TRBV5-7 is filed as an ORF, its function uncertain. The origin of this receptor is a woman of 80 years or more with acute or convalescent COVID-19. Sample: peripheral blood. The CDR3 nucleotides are TGTGCCAGCAGCTGGAGACAGGGGGCGAGTACTGAAGCTTTCTTT. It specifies CASSWRQGASTEAFF.